A single sample is the source of the 3 T cell receptor beta chains below, sequenced in a study of T-cell reconstitution after alpha-beta-depleted transplantation in children. Using unique molecular identifiers, the investigators prepared the TCRbeta library. In TCRdb, the PCR reads were re-called with MiXCR into one record per CDR3 protein. This table holds some 400,000 distinct CDR3 sequences, roughly 22% found once. Source: PBMCs from the stem cell graft donor, taken from the stem cell graft. The receptor set was obtained from a human donor who donated a stem cell graft to a child with acute myeloid leukemia.

The rearrangement joins TRBV20-1 to TRBJ2-7; TRBD1 is a possible D gene (6 bases). CDR3 size: 12 residues. The V gene's germline CDR1 is DFQATT and CDR2 SNEGSKA (reference sequence). The V end was cut by 6 bases, the J end by 5 bases, with 14 bases between. CDR3 protein: CSAAGDSNEQYF. CDR3 nucleotide sequence: TGCAGTGCAGCAGGGGATTCCAACGAGCAGTACTTC.

This clonotype has a count of ten or more. The chain combines TRBV29-1 with TRBJ2-7; TRBD2 aligns across 12 bases. The J segment lost 4 bases and the V segment lost 4 bases, leaving 11 bases of the junction unmatched. This CDR3 contains 16 residues. Germline V gene data show CDR1 as SQVTM and CDR2 as ANQGSEA. CDR3 sequence reads: CSVGGLAGRSLYEQYF. Written as DNA, the CDR3 is TGCAGCGTTGGGGGACTAGCGGGTAGATCCTTATACGAGCAGTACTTC.

There are many counts of this clonotype. The chain couples TRBV24-1 to TRBJ2-3; D is possibly TRBD2 (5 bases). Germline V CDR1 and CDR2: KGHDR, SFDVKD. The CDR3 loop spans 15 amino acids. Trimming removed 3 bases at V and 3 bases at J, with 12 bases between. The CDR3 coding sequence is TGTGCCACCAGTGATAAGGGAGAAGGAACAGATACGCAGTATTTT. Translating gives CATSDKGEGTDTQYF.